The 4 T cell receptor beta chains presented below share a single source sample, sequenced in a study of blood T cell repertoires in COVID-19. The assay was immunoSEQ multiplex PCR, and TCRdb's table has in-frame clones only and misses some. The sample holds roughly 480,000 clones; 75% to 90% are singletons and the top ten take around 0.95%. Material: peripheral blood. The receptor source for this set is a man between 18 and 29 years old with COVID-19, enrolled during active disease.

The chain carries TRBV5-6 and TRBJ1-6; D call uncertain. Germline V gene data show CDR1 as SGHDT and CDR2 as YYEEEE. There are 16 residues in the CDR3. V was clipped by 1 base and J by 9 bases, with 17 bases between them. CDR3 amino acids: CASSLRGLVVSSPLHF. The CDR3 bases are TGTGCCAGCAGCTTGAGAGGGTTGGTTGTTAGTTCACCCCTCCACTTT.

The chain links TRBV30 to TRBJ2-2; 9 nucleotides align to TRBD1. This CDR3 is 16 amino acids long. CDR1 and CDR2 from the germline V gene are GTSNPN and SVGIG (reference sequence). V shed 0 bases, J shed 5 bases, and the junction held 7 bases outside the gene matches. The CDR3: CAWSVLGTGKTGELFF. Written as DNA, the CDR3 is TGTGCCTGGAGTGTACTCGGGACAGGGAAGACCGGGGAGCTGTTTTTT.

The chain couples TRBV5-8 to TRBJ2-3; 8 bases align to TRBD2. Trimming took 4 bases from V and 2 from J; bases not matched to a gene: 9. CDR3 size: 16 residues. Germline CDR1 is SGHTS and CDR2 is YDEGEE. The CDR3 DNA reads TGTGCCAGCAGCAGACGACTAGCGATTACCACAGATACGCAGTATTTT. This codes for CASSRRLAITTDTQYF.

The chain couples TRBV14 to TRBJ2-1; TRBD1 might be the D (6 bases). V lost 4 bases to trimming and J lost 2 bases, with 15 bases between them. The germline V gene has CDR1 SGHDN and CDR2 FVKESK. The CDR3 totals 16 residues. In nucleotides, the CDR3 is TGTGCCAGCAGCCCCCGCTGGGACACCCCCTACAATGAGCAGTTCTTC. This codes for CASSPRWDTPYNEQFF.